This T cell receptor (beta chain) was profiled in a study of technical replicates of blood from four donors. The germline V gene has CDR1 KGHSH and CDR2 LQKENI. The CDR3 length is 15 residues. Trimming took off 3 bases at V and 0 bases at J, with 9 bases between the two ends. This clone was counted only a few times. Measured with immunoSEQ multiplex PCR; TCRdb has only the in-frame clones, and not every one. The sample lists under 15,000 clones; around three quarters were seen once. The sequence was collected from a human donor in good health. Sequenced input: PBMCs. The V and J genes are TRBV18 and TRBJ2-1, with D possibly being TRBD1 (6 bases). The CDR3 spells CASSPGQISYNEQFF. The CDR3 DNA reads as TGTGCCAGCTCACCTGGACAGATCTCCTACAATGAGCAGTTCTTC.